What follows are 10 T cell receptor beta chains derived from one specimen sequenced in a study of T-cell reconstitution after alpha-beta-depleted transplantation in children. Preparation of the TCRbeta library involved a method that used unique molecular identifiers. TCRdb fed the PCR reads into MiXCR, producing one record per CDR3 protein. The table records 750,000 to 950,000 distinct CDR3 sequences, roughly 16% of them present only once. This material consisted of PBMCs, mostly from graft donor cells, taken 360 days after TCRalphabeta/CD19-depleted stem cell transplant. The receptors were gathered from a male patient between 10 and 17 years old who had a stem cell transplant for acute lymphoblastic leukemia, so the T cells may come from the graft donor.

This clonotype has more than one count but fewer than ten. The chain's CDR3 is CASSLDVLAKNIQYF. Written as DNA, the CDR3 is TGTGCCAGCAGTTTGGATGTTCTAGCCAAAAACATTCAGTACTTC. V gene TRBV6-5 combines with J gene TRBJ2-4; D is unclear. Germline assignment: CDR1 MNHEY and CDR2 SVGAGI. The CDR3 is made up of 15 amino acids. V was pared by 4 bases and J by 0 bases, with 10 bases between.

V gene TRBV28 combines with J gene TRBJ1-2; maybe TRBD1 (6 bases). Germline CDR1 reads MDHEN; CDR2 reads SYDVKM. The CDR3 spans 14 residues. Trimming pared 2 bases from V and 3 bases from J, leaving 10 bases between. CDR3 DNA sequence: TGTGCCAGCAGTTTAAAGGACAGCTACTATGGCTACACCTTC. Protein: CASSLKDSYYGYTF.

The chain has TRBV28 and TRBJ2-5; 7 bases fit TRBD1. The germline gives CDR1 MDHEN, CDR2 SYDVKM. Trimming at V came to 5 bases and at J to 0 bases, leaving 9 bases not matched to a gene. This CDR3 is 16 amino acids long. This chain's CDR3 is CASSAGQAEYQETQYF. CDR3 nucleotide sequence: TGTGCCAGCAGTGCCGGACAGGCTGAGTACCAAGAGACCCAGTACTTC.

This clonotype was picked up a small number of times. V is TRBV20-1 and J is TRBJ2-4; D remains unclear. Trimming took 7 bases from V and 0 from J, leaving 4 bases between them. CDR1 and CDR2 (germline): DFQATT, SNEGSKA (reference sequence). The CDR3 consists of 11 residues. The CDR3 coding sequence is TGCAGTGTTCTAGCCAAAAACATTCAGTACTTC. Translated, it gives CSVLAKNIQYF.

This clonotype was observed a handful of times. The chain employs TRBV11-2 and TRBJ2-7; D may be TRBD1 (5 bases). Germline CDR1 reads SGHAT; CDR2 reads FQNNGV. The CDR3 extends over 14 amino acids. V lost 7 bases to trimming and J lost 4 bases, with 17 bases between them. The CDR3 bases are TGTGCCAGCAACCCAGGGCTAGAGGAATACGAGCAGTACTTC. Translating gives CASNPGLEEYEQYF.

This clonotype occurred many times. The chain couples TRBV25-1 to TRBJ2-2; D is perhaps TRBD2 (6 bases). Germline V lookup: CDR1 MGHDK, CDR2 SYGVNS. The V and J ends lost 6 bases and 7 bases respectively, with 15 bases between them. This CDR3 has 14 amino acids. The CDR3 loop is CASRGSTSGGELFF. The CDR3 bases are TGTGCCAGCAGGGGATCGACTAGTGGCGGGGAGCTGTTTTTT.

The chain recombines TRBV18 with TRBJ2-3; no clear D gene. CDR1 and CDR2 (germline): KGHSH, LQKENI. The CDR3 covers 12 residues. V gave up 0 bases and J gave up 7 bases, with 5 bases separating them. CDR3 coding DNA: TGTGCCAGCTCACCACCAATGAATACGCAGTATTTT. It is translated as CASSPPMNTQYF.

This clonotype was counted at least ten times. The V and J genes are TRBV18 and TRBJ1-1; no firm D call. Germline V gene sequence: CDR1 KGHSH, CDR2 LQKENI. The germline V and J ends were trimmed by 1 base and 4 bases, with 13 bases remaining between them. The CDR3 has 15 amino acids. CDR3 loop: CASSPRVQTGTEAFF. CDR3 coding DNA: TGTGCCAGCTCACCACGGGTACAGACGGGCACTGAAGCTTTCTTT.

The chain carries TRBV10-3 and TRBJ2-1; 7 positions agree with TRBD2. The trim removed 8 bases at V and 4 bases at J, leaving 20 bases unmatched. The CDR3 contains 18 residues. Germline V gene lookup returns CDR1 ENHRY and CDR2 SYGVKD. CDR3 nucleotides: TGTGCCATCCGCCACAATCCAAACTCTAGCGGAGGATACAATGAGCAGTTCTTC. The encoded protein is CAIRHNPNSSGGYNEQFF.

The chain uses TRBV29-1 and TRBJ2-1; D is tentatively TRBD1 or TRBD2 (5 bases each). The CDR3 is 12 amino acids. The V gene's germline CDR1 is SQVTM and CDR2 ANQGSEA. V shed 3 bases and J shed 6 bases, with 9 bases lying between them. Here the CDR3 reads CSVEGPLNEQFF. The CDR3 DNA sequence: TGCAGCGTTGAGGGACCCCTCAATGAGCAGTTCTTC.